This T cell receptor beta chain appears in the sequencing data of a study of Graves' ophthalmopathy and Graves' hyperthyroidism listed by TCRdb under 2018. About the investigation overall: Peripheral blood samples were taken at the time of initial diagnosis, before any treatment was given. In total, some 140 blood samples were TCR-sequenced: fewer than 50 ophthalmopathy, approximately 80 hyperthyroidism and some 17 hyperthyroidism-to-ophthalmopathy patients. Following sampling, methimazole starting at 30 mg daily was administered to hyperthyroidism patients, and high-dose intravenous methylprednisolone was administered to ophthalmopathy patients. A discovery set of about a hundred patients (more than 40 ophthalmopathy, fewer than 60 stable hyperthyroidism) was enrolled to explore V-J signatures distinguishing ophthalmopathy from hyperthyroidism. An independent validation cohort was composed of fewer than 20 hyperthyroidism patients and around 16 patients who later progressed from hyperthyroidism to ophthalmopathy. To tell Graves' ophthalmopathy apart from Graves' hyperthyroidism, and to predict which patients would progress to ophthalmopathy, the study relied on TCR beta repertoire signatures. In five to seven hyperthyroidism patients, T-cell repertoires of thyroid tissue and blood were compared. For training and testing, the 100 or so patients in the discovery cohort were randomly divided in a 7:3 ratio. The full study reports these points: In cross-validation, the 13-signature model distinguished ophthalmopathy from stable hyperthyroidism with approximately 90% sensitivity and about 81% specificity, while in the test set the corresponding values were around 79% and 71%. In validation, the model predicted ophthalmopathy progression with about 70% sensitivity and roughly 78% specificity; about a dozen predicted patients were CT-confirmed with GO in a median of 6.5 months. No statistical method was used to predetermine the sample size, and group allocation was not hidden from the investigators. Most of the expanded thyroid clonotypes with a frequency above 0.001 were also detected in blood, and it was suggested that the thyroid immune response may be reflected by blood repertoires.

V lost 7 bases and J lost 2 bases; the stretch between them is 11 bases long. There are 13 amino acids in the CDR3, from cysteine to phenylalanine inclusive. The CDR3 DNA has 39 bases and is translated from base 1. A patient counted as having stable hyperthyroidism if there was no progression to ophthalmopathy within 18 months of follow-up. Hyperthyroidism patients were newly diagnosed, were aged 18 to 65 years, and had a disease duration under 2 months. Patients with other autoimmune diseases, uncontrolled infections, pregnancy or lactation were excluded. Clinical symptoms, serum thyroxine, TRAb, thyroid ultrasound and orbital computed tomography formed the basis of the diagnosis. Ficoll-Paque density gradient centrifugation was used to isolate PBMCs from 9.5 to 10 ml of fresh peripheral blood. Total RNA was extracted with Trizol reagent and quality-checked on an Agilent 2100 Bioanalyzer. This clonotype appeared many times. Its antigen is still unknown. There are no base qualities to consult, and no much larger clone falls within one base.

For repertoire sequencing, the TCR beta CDR3 regions were amplified from RNA transcripts. A first-round RT-PCR used HTBI primers with the Qiagen OneStep RT-PCR kit, followed by a second-round multiplex PCR, size selection and purification. The libraries underwent paired-end sequencing with 100 bp reads on an Illumina HiSeq2000. On the study's bioinformatics: Reads were processed with SOAPnuke, discarding reads with adapters, uncalled bases, mean Phred below 15, or no exact constant-primer or identifier match. COPE v1.2.5 was used to merge high-quality paired reads. Unique nucleotide sequences were defined as clonotypes and aligned to IMGT TRB V, D and J references using MiTCR v1.1. The analysis was limited to V-J combinations with a frequency above 0.0001, which together covered roughly 99% of repertoires. For each V-J combination, a TCR clonal expansion and chaos score was defined as the ratio of F50 clonal expansion to chaos observed in the TCRdist matrix. Welch's t-statistics and random forest were used to reduce the features to approximately 13 V-J combinations, which were then used as input to a naive Bayes classifier. Thyroid-blood repertoire similarity was quantified with the Morisita-Horn index. Through fastp at Q25 and MiXCR, TCRdb rebuilt clones from the public reads, retaining in-frame beta chains. Each record represents a unique CDR3 protein, reported with the most common genes and DNA among its rows. In this record, the V and J calls reflect TCRdb's handling and not the investigators' own analysis. Present in this sample are just over 600,000 distinct CDR3 sequences, 22% of which were seen just once. In total, the top ten clones hold around 6.9% of the sample.

Sequencing input: peripheral blood. The sequence is built from TRBV12-3 or TRBV12-4 and TRBJ2-5; the D gene is unclear. This receptor was taken from a woman between 18 and 29 years old with stable Graves' hyperthyroidism. Some clones in this sample may be carry-over from other donors' samples. Donor details come from another sample of the same person, matched by shared clones. The DNA sequence is given as TGTGCCAGCACCGAACAAAATCAAGAGACCCAGTACTTC. Its amino acids are CASTEQNQETQYF.